These 30 T cell receptor beta chains were all obtained from the same sample, sequenced in a study of T cell repertoires in cytomegalovirus infection. For these receptors, no antigen is known. MiXCR, applied by TCRdb to the reads, yields one record per CDR3 protein. The sample has roughly 180,000 distinct CDR3 sequences; less than 25% are singletons. The source was CD8+ T cells from cultured PBMCs, collected from culture after CMV antigen stimulation. The receptors stem from a human donor in good health (CMV status not recorded). Some clones in this sample may be carry-over from other donors' samples.

Points on this clonotype: Mismatch with germline at one junction end may stem from a read error. The rearrangement uses TRBV7-6 and TRBJ1-1; the D is unclear. The CDR3 covers 12 residues. Per germline, CDR1 SGHVS and CDR2 FNYEAQ. This CDR3 reads CANSLGFAEAFF. The CDR3 nucleotides read TGTGCCAACAGCTTAGGTTTCGCTGAAGCTTTCTTT.

This clonotype was detected a few times. V and J are TRBV7-9 and TRBJ2-2; 7 nucleotides match TRBD1. This CDR3 spans 20 amino acids. V lost 7 bases to trimming and J lost 1 base; unmatched junction nucleotides: 21. Germline loops: CDR1 SEHNR, CDR2 FQNEAQ (reference sequence). The CDR3 region is CASTLPLLGTEDMNTGELFF. The DNA of the CDR3 is TGTGCCAGCACCCTACCCCTTCTCGGGACAGAGGATATGAACACCGGGGAGCTGTTTTTT.

This clonotype was found a few times. This chain uses TRBV7-6 with TRBJ2-3; no firm D call. V lost 5 bases, J lost 2 bases, and 11 bases lay in between. The CDR3 is made up of 14 amino acids. Germline V gene data show CDR1 as SGHVS and CDR2 as FNYEAQ. The CDR3 DNA sequence: TGTGCCAGCAGCCTTCAGAGGACCACAGATACGCAGTATTTT. This translates into CASSLQRTTDTQYF. Full variable domain (rest looked up from reference TRBV7-6 and TRBJ2-3): GAGVSQSPRYKVTKRGQDVALRCDPISGHVSLYWYRQALGQGPEFLTYFNYEAQQDKSGLPNDRFSAERPEGSISTLTIQRTEQRDSAMYRCASSLQRTTDTQYFGPGTRLTVL.

In its sample, this clonotype was seen a few times. This rearrangement joins TRBV12-3 or TRBV12-4 to TRBJ2-3; 10 bases are a match to TRBD2. The CDR3 totals 17 residues. J gave up 0 bases and V 1 base, and 4 bases lay outside the gene matches. The CDR3 is CASSLGVAGGSTDTQYF. DNA of the CDR3: TGTGCCAGCAGTTTAGGAGTAGCGGGGGGTAGCACAGATACGCAGTATTTT.

This clonotype has just a few counts. This chain connects TRBV5-4 to TRBJ2-5; tentative D call: TRBD1 (6 bases). Germline V lookup: CDR1 SGHNT, CDR2 YYREEE (reference sequence). This CDR3 spans 15 amino acids. The V end lost 0 bases, the J end lost 3 bases, and 12 bases lay between the germline ends. The CDR3 DNA follows: TGTGCCAGCAGCTTGGTTGCAGGGGCGAAAGAGACCCAGTACTTC. Amino acid sequence: CASSLVAGAKETQYF.

Worth noting for this clonotype: At one boundary the junction diverges from the germline segment, which might be a read error. The rearrangement joins TRBV7-9 to TRBJ2-2; D is possibly TRBD2 (6 bases). Germline lookup yields CDR1 SEHNR and CDR2 FQNEAQ (reference sequence). The CDR3 consists of 13 residues. As DNA, the CDR3 is TGTGCTAGCAGCATAGGGGAGGCCGGGGAGCTGTTTTTT. Its translation is CASSIGEAGELFF.

This clonotype was seen a few times. The CDR3 DNA is TGTGCCACCAGTCGCCCAGGGAGCTACGAGCAGTACTTC. It specifies CATSRPGSYEQYF. V and J are TRBV24-1 and TRBJ2-7, with D perhaps being TRBD1 or TRBD2 (5 bases each). V was shortened by 6 bases and J by 3 bases, with 11 bases between the two germline ends. The germline V gene encodes CDR1 KGHDR and CDR2 SFDVKD. The CDR3 is 13 residues long.

This clonotype appeared a few times. The chain has TRBV20-1 and TRBJ2-1, with D perhaps matching TRBD1 (7 bases). The CDR3 is 16 amino acids. Trimming pared 4 bases from V and 2 bases from J, leaving 18 bases between. Germline loops: CDR1 DFQATT, CDR2 SNEGSKA (reference sequence). In DNA form, the CDR3 reads TGCAGTGCTAATAACGGACAGGAGGGGCCCTACAATGAGCAGTTCTTC. Translation: CSANNGQEGPYNEQFF.

This clonotype has a handful of counts. The rearrangement uses TRBV7-9 and TRBJ2-3, with TRBD1 as a possible D gene (6 bases). This CDR3 comprises 17 residues. CDR1 SEHNR and CDR2 FQNEAQ come from the germline V gene (reference sequence). V lost 3 bases and J lost 5, with 21 bases in between. The DNA for the CDR3 is TGTGCCAGCAGCTTCCCAAACCCCAGGGGTGACCTAGATACGCAGTATTTT. This codes for CASSFPNPRGDLDTQYF.

This clonotype came up a few times. This sequence joins TRBV4-1 and TRBJ1-5; TRBD1 aligns across 10 bases. The CDR3 loop spans 16 amino acids. Per germline, CDR1 MGHRA and CDR2 YSYEKL. With 3 bases clipped from V and 7 bases from J, the junction kept 9 bases outside the gene matches. CDR3 in DNA: TGCGCCAGCAGCCACCCCGGGACAGGGGTCTCCCAGCCCCAGCATTTT. Its protein product is CASSHPGTGVSQPQHF.

The rearrangement links TRBV7-8 to TRBJ1-1; 9 bases align to TRBD1. The germline gives CDR1 SGHVS, CDR2 FQNEAQ. Germline trimming cut 1 base from V and 4 bases from J; bases unmatched to any gene: 4. The length of the CDR3 is 15 residues. The CDR3 DNA reads as TGTGCCAGCAGCTTAGTAGAGGGACAGGGCACTGAAGCTTTCTTT. Translated: CASSLVEGQGTEAFF.

This clonotype appeared a few times. The chain joins TRBV7-9 to TRBJ2-3; D is possibly TRBD2 (6 bases). Germline V gives CDR1 SEHNR, CDR2 FQNEAQ (reference sequence). The CDR3 consists of 16 residues. V dropped 5 bases and J dropped 0 bases, with 15 bases sitting between them. The CDR3 loop is CASSPMEGASTDTQYF. Here the CDR3 DNA reads TGTGCCAGCAGCCCTATGGAGGGAGCTAGCACAGATACGCAGTATTTT.

In this sample, this clonotype turned up many times. This chain links TRBV12-3 or TRBV12-4 with TRBJ2-1, with a tentative D call TRBD2 (6 bases). The V end was cut by 1 base, the J end by 0 bases, with 10 bases between. The CDR3 sequence is 16 residues long. The CDR3 region is CASSLGGVNSYNEQFF. The CDR3 bases are TGTGCCAGCAGTTTAGGGGGGGTTAACTCCTACAATGAGCAGTTCTTC.

This chain joins TRBV7-2 and TRBJ1-1; no firm D call. V lost 2 bases and J 1 base, leaving 5 bases between the germline ends. The CDR3 consists of 13 residues. Germline V lookup: CDR1 SGHTA, CDR2 FQGNSA. Written as DNA, the CDR3 is TGTGCCAGCAGCTTACGGTCGAACACTGAAGCTTTCTTT. As protein: CASSLRSNTEAFF.

This clonotype was detected a few times. The gene calls are TRBV2 and TRBJ2-7, with D possibly matching TRBD1 (5 bases). This CDR3 region has 12 residues. V was pared by 4 bases and J by 4 bases, with 8 bases between. Germline-derived CDR1 and CDR2 are SNHLY and FYNNEI. The CDR3: CASSVRDYEQYF. CDR3 coding DNA: TGTGCCAGCAGTGTCAGGGATTACGAGCAGTACTTC.

This chain connects TRBV2 to TRBJ1-1; D is ambiguous. The CDR3 totals 16 residues. Trimming cost V 6 bases and J 3 bases, with 20 bases left between them. The germline CDR1 and CDR2 sequences are SNHLY and FYNNEI. The CDR3 nucleotides read TGTGCCAGCAGACCCCGTAGTGGGGTGGGTGACACTGAAGCTTTCTTT. Encoded protein: CASRPRSGVGDTEAFF.

Only a few counts were recorded for this clonotype. The CDR3 spells CASSLGGGDRYNEQFF. CDR3 nucleotides: TGTGCCAGCAGCTTGGGCGGGGGTGACAGATACAATGAGCAGTTCTTC. The rearrangement links TRBV7-9 to TRBJ2-1, with 7 bases fitting TRBD2. CDR3 length: 16 amino acids. Germline V gene lookup returns CDR1 SEHNR and CDR2 FQNEAQ (reference sequence). After removal of 3 bases from V and 4 bases from J, the junction contained 9 bases not matched to a gene.

This clonotype showed up just a few times. CDR3 amino acids: CASSLVTGPEAFF. DNA for the CDR3: TGTGCCAGCAGCTTAGTGACAGGCCCTGAAGCTTTCTTT. The J gene is TRBJ1-1, the V gene TRBV7-2, with a weak D call TRBD1 (6 bases). The CDR3 extends over 13 amino acids. The V and J ends lost 1 base and 6 bases respectively, with 9 bases between them. Germline V lookup: CDR1 SGHTA, CDR2 FQGNSA.

This clonotype was observed a few times. A read error may be the cause here, since a much bigger clone is one base away. The rearrangement links TRBV7-9 to TRBJ2-7; TRBD1 matches at 8 bases. The CDR3 is made up of 13 amino acids. The germline V gene has CDR1 SEHNR and CDR2 FQNEAQ (reference sequence). The CDR3 nucleotides are TGTACCAGCAGAATGGGACAGGCCTACGAGCAGTACTTC. Amino acid sequence: CTSRMGQAYEQYF.

The CDR3 sequence: CASSLAGRAYSGNTIYF. In nucleotides, the CDR3 is TGTGCCAGCAGCTTGGCGGGCAGGGCCTACTCTGGAAACACCATATATTTT. The rearrangement uses TRBV5-5 and TRBJ1-3; weak D call: TRBD1 (5 bases). Germline CDR1 SGHKS, CDR2 YYEKEE (reference sequence). Between the trimmed V and J ends, which lost 0 bases and 0 bases, there was a span of 13 bases. The CDR3 totals 17 residues.

This clonotype was seen only a few times. This chain uses TRBV19 with TRBJ1-1; D gene uncertain. Germline V gene sequence: CDR1 LNHDA, CDR2 SQIVND (reference sequence). The CDR3 sequence is 15 residues long. With 3 bases removed from V and 3 bases from J, the gap between germline ends came to 14 bases. The CDR3 loop reads CASSMDLAGHTEAFF. CDR3 DNA sequence: TGTGCCAGTAGTATGGACCTCGCTGGGCACACTGAAGCTTTCTTT.

This clonotype was counted only a few times. V usage is TRBV20-1 and J usage is TRBJ2-5, with 10 bases lining up with TRBD1. CDR1 is DFQATT, CDR2 SNEGSKA, per germline (reference sequence). V shed 3 bases, J shed 5 bases, and the junction held 15 bases outside the gene matches. The CDR3 contains 17 residues. CDR3 sequence: CSARRFPGQGTRETQYF. CDR3 sequence (DNA): TGCAGTGCTAGGCGGTTCCCGGGACAGGGGACGAGGGAGACCCAGTACTTC.

This clonotype was recorded only once. This sequence joins TRBV12-3 or TRBV12-4 and TRBJ1-1; D ambiguous. This CDR3 has 13 residues. The V end lost 2 bases, the J end lost 1 base, and 5 bases lay between the germline ends. Here the CDR3 reads CASSLIGNTEAFF. Here the CDR3 DNA reads TGTGCCAGCAGTTTAATAGGGAACACTGAAGCTTTCTTT.

The chain couples TRBV24-1 to TRBJ2-3; the match to TRBD1 covers 7 bases. Germline V lookup: CDR1 KGHDR, CDR2 SFDVKD. The V and J ends lost 2 bases and 8 bases, in that order; junction bases with no gene match: 15. The CDR3 contains 17 residues. The CDR3 DNA reads as TGTGCCACCAGTGATTATATTACCGGAACAGGGGTACTTACGCAGTATTTT. Protein: CATSDYITGTGVLTQYF.

The J gene is TRBJ2-7, the V gene TRBV4-2, with D possibly matching TRBD2 (6 bases). Germline loops: CDR1 LGHNA, CDR2 YNFKEQ. V was shortened by 8 bases and J by 1 base, with 9 bases between the two germline ends. This CDR3 comprises 12 residues. CDR3: CASGGDSYEQYF. The CDR3 bases are TGTGCCAGCGGCGGGGATTCCTACGAGCAGTACTTC.

This clonotype was counted between two and nine times. This sequence joins TRBV9 and TRBJ1-1; D is possibly TRBD1 (5 bases). From germline, CDR1 is SGDLS and CDR2 YYNGEE. The V and J ends lost 0 bases and 1 base respectively, with 16 bases between them. This CDR3 is built from 17 residues. CDR3 sequence (DNA): TGTGCCAGCAGCGTAGCCAGGGACGGATTAAAGAACACTGAAGCTTTCTTT. Translating gives CASSVARDGLKNTEAFF. Using reference TRBV9 and TRBJ1-1 for the parts outside the CDR3, the full variable domain is DSGVTQTPKHLITATGQRVTLRCSPRSGDLSVYWYQQSLDQGLQFLIQYYNGEERAKGNILERFSAQQFPDLHSELNLSSLELGDSALYFCASSVARDGLKNTEAFFGQGTRLTVV.

This clonotype was picked up a small number of times. The gene calls are TRBV7-2 and TRBJ1-6; a weak D match, TRBD1 (5 bases). V shed 4 bases and J shed 4 bases, with 14 bases lying between them. CDR3 length: 16 residues. The germline gives CDR1 SGHTA, CDR2 FQGNSA. The CDR3, as DNA: TGTGCCAGCAGCTCTTCAGGGCCCTCATATAATTCACCCCTCCACTTT. It specifies CASSSSGPSYNSPLHF.

The chain employs TRBV7-6 and TRBJ2-5; D remains unclear. Germline loops: CDR1 SGHVS, CDR2 FNYEAQ. Between the trimmed V and J ends, which lost 7 bases and 4 bases, there was a span of 13 bases. This CDR3 comprises 13 residues. CDR3 nucleotide sequence: TGTGCCAGCAACTTTCGCGTGGGAGAGACCCAGTACTTC. Translated: CASNFRVGETQYF.

This clonotype was seen a handful of times. The chain carries TRBV7-8 and TRBJ1-1, with D hard to call. Germline assignment: CDR1 SGHVS and CDR2 FQNEAQ. The CDR3 is 16 residues long. V shed 1 base and J shed 3 bases, with 15 bases lying between them. The CDR3 nucleotides read TGTGCCAGCAGCTTAGGAGGTGAGGGCTGGCACACTGAAGCTTTCTTT. Translated, it gives CASSLGGEGWHTEAFF.

This clonotype was seen only a few times. The chain combines TRBV4-1 with TRBJ2-5, with 10 bases aligning to TRBD1. CDR1 is MGHRA, CDR2 YSYEKL, per germline. V gave up 8 bases and J gave up 5 bases; unmatched junction bases: 8. The CDR3 is made up of 14 amino acids. CDR3 amino acids: CASAPGQGMETQYF. CDR3 sequence (DNA): TGCGCCAGCGCCCCGGGACAGGGGATGGAGACCCAGTACTTC.